The rows below give T cell receptor beta chains drawn from one sample of a study of molecular identifiers for immune sequencing clone quantification. Each CDR3 protein is one row after TCRdb ran MiXCR on the PCR reads. The table has fewer than 25,000 distinct CDR3 sequences, more than 15% seen once; the top ten hold 0.95% to 1%. What was sequenced was naive CD8+ T cells from blood, with Jurkat cell RNA spiked in. Receptors originate from a human donor in good health. Some libraries in this study had Jurkat cell RNA spiked in. CDR3s include the opening cysteine and the closing phenylalanine or tryptophan. A D gene is named only where the DNA matches it firmly. Where a row states a size, it is once, few, many or the class of an expanded clone; other rows omit it.

>TRBV7-9|TRBJ2-3|NA|medium-sized
TGTGCCAGCAGCTCCCCCCTGCTCCCAGATACGCAGTATTTT
CASSSPLLPDTQYF
>TRBV28|TRBJ2-3|NA|few
TGTGCCAGCAGTTCGCCGACCCATAGCGGCACAGATACGCAGTATTTT
CASSSPTHSGTDTQYF
>TRBV27|TRBJ2-1|TRBD2|NA
TGTGCCAGCGGGCTAGCGGGCTACAATGAGCAGTTCTTC
CASGLAGYNEQFF
>TRBV27|TRBJ2-7|TRBD1|NA
TGTGCCAGCAGACCGGGACAGTCCTACGAGCAGTACTTC
CASRPGQSYEQYF
>TRBV19|TRBJ2-1|NA|many
TGTGCCAGTAGTATAGTTCAGGGGTCCTACAATGAGCAGTTCTTC
CASSIVQGSYNEQFF
>TRBV6-2/TRBV6-3|TRBJ1-1|NA|NA
TGTGCCAGCGGGCATAAAGCTTCCTTT
CASGHKASF
>TRBV7-9|TRBJ2-7|NA|many
TGTGCCAGCAGCTTAGCGGGGGGGCCCGAGCAGTACTTC
CASSLAGGPEQYF
>TRBV21-1|TRBJ1-5|NA|many
TGTGCCAGCATTCTAAAAGGGCCCCAGCATTTT
CASILKGPQHF
>TRBV28|TRBJ2-7|NA|medium-sized
TGTGCCAGCAGTTTCCGGGGAATCCGAGGATACGAGCAGTACTTC
CASSFRGIRGYEQYF
>TRBV29-1|TRBJ2-3|NA|many
TGCAGCGTTGGGGAGGACCCTTTCTCCACAGATACGCAGTATTTT
CSVGEDPFSTDTQYF
>TRBV4-3|TRBJ2-3|NA|many
TGCGCCAGCAGCGACGAAATAGCAGTCTCACGACAAGATACGCAGTATTTT
CASSDEIAVSRQDTQYF
>TRBV9|TRBJ1-1|NA|many
TGTGCCAGCAGCGTATCAGCAGGTTTCGAGGGCACTGAAGCTTTCTTT
CASSVSAGFEGTEAFF
>TRBV21-1|TRBJ2-3|NA|many
TGTGCCAGCAGCAAATCCGTAGCCATACTCACAGATACGCAGTATTTT
CASSKSVAILTDTQYF
>TRBV4-1|TRBJ2-3|NA|many
TGCGCCAGCAGCCACCCCCCCTCGGCGACAAGGAGCACAGATACGCAGTATTTT
CASSHPPSATRSTDTQYF
>TRBV4-3|TRBJ2-1|TRBD2|many
TGCGCCAGCAGCCAAGACCGGACTAGCGGGGTAAATGAGCAGTTCTTC
CASSQDRTSGVNEQFF
>TRBV4-1|TRBJ2-3|TRBD2|many
TGCGCCAGCAGCCTTATTAATAGCGGGGACACAGATACGCAGTATTTT
CASSLINSGDTDTQYF
>TRBV7-9|TRBJ2-7|NA|many
TGTGCCAGCAGCTTAGGGGTGGGGGGCAGCTCCTACGAGCAGTACTTC
CASSLGVGGSSYEQYF
>TRBV13|TRBJ1-1|NA|medium-sized
TGTGCCAGCAGCTTATTTAACAGCGTGATAGAAGCTTTCTTT
CASSLFNSVIEAFF
>TRBV7-9|TRBJ2-7|NA|many
TGTGCCAGCAGCTTTGGTGCGACGGGAGTACTCGAGCAGTACTTC
CASSFGATGVLEQYF
>TRBV28|TRBJ2-7|TRBD2|many
TGTGCCAGCAGTAGGACTAGCGGGGCCCTAGAGCAGTACTTC
CASSRTSGALEQYF
>TRBV12-3/TRBV12-4|TRBJ1-3|NA|many
TGTGCCAGCAGTTTAGGAAACACCATATATTTT
CASSLGNTIYF
>TRBV28|TRBJ2-7|NA|many
TGTGCCAGCACGTCAACTGAGGGCAGGTACGAGCAGTACTTC
CASTSTEGRYEQYF
>TRBV7-9|TRBJ2-2|NA|NA
TGTGCCAGCAGCATACTTGAGACCGGGGAGCTGTTTTTT
CASSILETGELFF
>TRBV29-1|TRBJ2-1|NA|many
TGCAGCGCCAATACAGGGTTTGAGCAGTTCTTC
CSANTGFEQFF
>TRBV14|TRBJ2-7|TRBD1|many
TGTGCCAGCAGCAGTACCGGACAGGGGATCTACGAGCAGTACTTC
CASSSTGQGIYEQYF
>TRBV29-1|TRBJ1-1|NA|NA
TGCAGCGTTGCGCCCTACACTGAAGCTTTCTTT
CSVAPYTEAFF
>TRBV4-1|TRBJ1-1|NA|medium-sized
TGCGCCAGCAGCCCCCTCCAGCCCATGAACACTGAAGCTTTCTTT
CASSPLQPMNTEAFF
>TRBV7-6|TRBJ2-7|NA|many
TGTGCCAGCAGCTTAGCCGCGGGACAGACCTACGAGCAGTACTTC
CASSLAAGQTYEQYF
>TRBV19|TRBJ2-5|NA|NA
TGTGCCACTAAAGACAGGGACTGGGCCCAGTACTTC
CATKDRDWAQYF
>TRBV7-9|TRBJ2-3|NA|NA
TGTGCCAGCAGCATACCCGGGGGCCTGTACAAAGATACGCAGTATTTT
CASSIPGGLYKDTQYF
>TRBV28|TRBJ2-2|TRBD1|many
TGTGCCAGCAGAACGGACAGGGCCTCACGAGGGACCGGGGAGCTGTTTTTT
CASRTDRASRGTGELFF
>TRBV2|TRBJ1-1|NA|many
TGTGCCCACCAAAGCAAGGCGAGTGAAGCTTTCTTT
CAHQSKASEAFF
>TRBV6-2/TRBV6-3|TRBJ2-2|NA|many
TGTGCCAGCAGTCCATTCCGGGCAGACAACACCGGGGAGCTGTTTTTT
CASSPFRADNTGELFF
>TRBV4-3|TRBJ2-6|NA|many
TGCGCCAGCAGCCCCCGCGAATACGGATCATCTGGGGCCAACGTCCTGACTTTC
CASSPREYGSSGANVLTF
>TRBV10-3|TRBJ2-3|NA|many
TGTGCCATCAGTGAGTCGTTAACAGCTAGCACAGATACGCAGTATTTT
CAISESLTASTDTQYF
>TRBV4-3|TRBJ1-6|TRBD1|NA
TGCGCCAGCGGCCAAGGGACAGGTTATAATTCACCCCTCCACTTT
CASGQGTGYNSPLHF
>TRBV5-6|TRBJ2-7|TRBD1|many
TGTGCCAGCAGCTTGGCCGGGACAGCTTACGAGCAGTACTTC
CASSLAGTAYEQYF
>TRBV3-1|TRBJ1-4|TRBD1|many
TGTGCCAGCAGCCAGACAGGGGTGGATGAAAAACTGTTTTTT
CASSQTGVDEKLFF
>TRBV10-3|TRBJ1-1|NA|many
TGTGCCATCAGTGAGTTCCTAGGGGAAAACACTGAAGCTTTCTTT
CAISEFLGENTEAFF
>TRBV30|TRBJ2-2|TRBD1|many
TGTGCCTGGAGCAGGGGGTCCGGGGAGCTGTTTTTT
CAWSRGSGELFF
>TRBV7-2|TRBJ2-7|NA|many
TGTGCCAGCAGCTGGCGGGGACTGGTCGGGAGTTACGAGCAGTACTTC
CASSWRGLVGSYEQYF